Below are 3 T cell receptor beta chains sequenced from a single sample in a study of T and B cells in COVID-19 patients. Multiplex PCR with BIOMED2 TRB-A/B primer pools amplified TRB rearrangements. One entry per CDR3 protein results from TCRdb running MiXCR on the multiplex PCR reads. In the table there are about 11,000 distinct CDR3 sequences, approximately 35% of which are singletons. TRB was amplified from approximately 250-480 ng of blood genomic DNA. The sample was blood. The origin of the receptors is a human donor with active COVID-19.

The chain couples TRBV25-1 to TRBJ1-2; the match to TRBD1 covers 9 bases. V lost 6 bases to trimming and J lost 4 bases; unmatched junction nucleotides: 6. The CDR3 has 14 residues. The germline CDR1 and CDR2 sequences are MGHDK and SYGVNS. CDR3 nucleotide sequence: TGTGCCAGCAGCTCGGGACAGGGATTCTATGGCTACACCTTC. Translating it yields CASSSGQGFYGYTF.

DNA for the CDR3: TGTGCCAGCAGCCGCGGGACAGGGGGCTTAAATGAGCAGTTCTTC. Residues: CASSRGTGGLNEQFF. The chain has TRBV7-9 and TRBJ2-1, with 12 bases matching TRBD1. The CDR3 has 15 residues. The germline CDR1 and CDR2 sequences are SEHNR and FQNEAQ (reference sequence). The V segment lost 5 bases and the J segment 7 bases; nucleotides outside the gene matches: 6.

Judged by abundance, this clonotype is medium-sized. This sequence joins TRBV19 and TRBJ2-6, with D perhaps TRBD1 (5 bases). The CDR3 spans 16 residues. CDR1 is LNHDA, CDR2 SQIVND, per germline (reference sequence). Trimming took off 2 bases at V and 0 bases at J, with 8 bases between the two ends. CDR3 sequence: CASSILGLSGANVLTF. The CDR3 DNA reads as TGTGCCAGTAGTATATTGGGGCTCTCTGGGGCCAACGTCCTGACTTTC.